These 21 T cell receptor beta chains were sequenced from one sample in a study of T cells in localized non-small cell lung cancer. Clones were sequenced by immunoSEQ multiplex PCR, and TCRdb holds only the in-frame ones, with some missing. The data contain about 40,000 clones, about 90% of them seen just once; the ten biggest clones take up almost 6.5%. The sample here was peripheral blood, taken before any cancer treatment. The receptors come from a man between 40 and 69 years old with stage I lung adenocarcinoma.

This CDR3 reads CASSLTSGRNEQYF. The CDR3 nucleotides are TGTGCCAGCAGTCTGACTAGCGGGAGGAACGAGCAGTACTTC. The chain is built from TRBV6-6 and TRBJ2-7; TRBD2 matches at 13 bases. The CDR3 consists of 14 residues. V trimming: 5 bases; J trimming: 5 bases; junction bases outside the gene matches: 3. From germline, CDR1 is MNHNY and CDR2 SVGAGI (reference sequence).

The gene calls are TRBV19 and TRBJ1-5; no clear D gene. The germline V and J ends were trimmed by 10 bases and 4 bases, with 17 bases remaining between them. Germline V gene sequence: CDR1 LNHDA, CDR2 SQIVND (reference sequence). The length of the CDR3 is 14 residues. CDR3 residues: CATVERAGNQPQHF. The CDR3 DNA sequence: TGTGCCACAGTAGAAAGGGCCGGGAATCAGCCCCAGCATTTT.

This clone came up a few times. The gene calls are TRBV7-6 and TRBJ2-7; D is ambiguous. The CDR3 runs 15 residues. Germline V gives CDR1 SGHVS, CDR2 FNYEAQ. The V and J ends lost 5 bases and 1 base respectively, with 15 bases between them. The CDR3 here is CASSPGSLGSYEQYF. The CDR3 nucleotides are TGTGCCAGCAGCCCCGGTAGTCTGGGATCCTACGAGCAGTACTTC.

The gene calls are TRBV28 and TRBJ2-7; unclear D gene. The CDR3 is 13 amino acids. V was trimmed by 3 bases and J by 2 bases, leaving 8 bases between them. CDR1 is MDHEN, CDR2 SYDVKM, per germline. The CDR3 nucleotides are TGTGCCAGCAGTTTGCCTGCGACCTACGAGCAGTACTTC. Its protein is CASSLPATYEQYF.

The chain links TRBV5-1 to TRBJ1-5; D gene unclear. The CDR3 extends over 13 amino acids. The V end lost 4 bases, the J end lost 4 bases, and 9 bases lay between the germline ends. The V gene's germline CDR1 is SGHRS and CDR2 YFSETQ. The CDR3 DNA follows: TGCGCCAGCAGCGTGGACGGAAATCAGCCCCAGCATTTT. It yields the protein CASSVDGNQPQHF. The full variable domain, in which reference TRBV5-1 and TRBJ1-5 provide the parts outside the CDR3, is KAGVTQTPRYLIKTRGQQVTLSCSPISGHRSVSWYQQTPGQGLQFLFEYFSETQRNKGNFPGRFSGRQFSNSRSEMNVSTLELGDSALYLCASSVDGNQPQHFGDGTRLSIL.

The rearrangement links TRBV9 to TRBJ2-2; unclear D gene. Germline V gene data show CDR1 as SGDLS and CDR2 as YYNGEE. V was trimmed by 3 bases and J by 1 base, leaving 7 bases between them. CDR3 size: 14 residues. The CDR3 protein is CASSEMRNTGELFF. The DNA for the CDR3 is TGTGCCAGCAGCGAGATGAGGAACACCGGGGAGCTGTTTTTT.

The chain couples TRBV21-1 to TRBJ2-6. TRBV21-1 is deemed a pseudogene. CDR3 length: 19 amino acids. The DNA of the CDR3 is TGTGCCAGCAGCAAAAGGTACTCTATCCCCACCTCTGGGGCCAACGTCCTGACTTTC. Protein product: CASSKRYSIPTSGANVLTF.

V is TRBV27 and J is TRBJ1-2; the match to TRBD1 covers 9 bases. This CDR3 is built from 14 residues. Germline V gene data show CDR1 as MNHEY and CDR2 as SMNVEV (reference sequence). V was clipped by 6 bases and J by 6 bases; unmatched bases: 8. The CDR3 sequence is CASSRTGAGDGYTF. The CDR3 DNA sequence: TGTGCCAGCAGCCGGACAGGGGCTGGGGATGGCTACACCTTC.

V gene TRBV7-6 combines with J gene TRBJ2-5; TRBD1 might be the D (6 bases). CDR1 is SGHVS and CDR2 is FNYEAQ in the germline V gene. The CDR3 loop spans 16 amino acids. The V end lost 5 bases, the J end lost 2 bases, and 18 bases lay between the germline ends. DNA of the CDR3: TGTGCCAGCAGCACAACAGGGCCCCCAAAACAAGAGACCCAGTACTTC. This codes for CASSTTGPPKQETQYF.

The chain is built from TRBV12-5 and TRBJ2-3, with 12 positions matching TRBD2. The CDR3 runs 15 residues. V trimming: 1 base; J trimming: 6 bases; junction bases outside the gene matches: 2. The germline CDR1 and CDR2 sequences are LGHNT and FRNRAP. The CDR3 here is CASGLGTSGVDTQYF. CDR3 in DNA: TGTGCTAGTGGTTTGGGGACTAGCGGGGTGGATACGCAGTATTTT.

This sequence joins TRBV19 and TRBJ1-2; possible D gene TRBD1, 5 bases. Trimming took 8 bases from V and 4 from J, leaving 11 bases between them. The germline CDR1 and CDR2 sequences are LNHDA and SQIVND (reference sequence). CDR3 size: 12 residues. CDR3: CASGGRAYGYTF. The CDR3 nucleotides read TGTGCCAGTGGGGGAAGAGCCTATGGCTACACCTTC.

The J gene is TRBJ1-1, the V gene TRBV14; maybe TRBD1 (5 bases). CDR1 is SGHDN and CDR2 is FVKESK in the germline V gene. Trimming took off 0 bases at V and 7 bases at J, with 6 bases between the two ends. This CDR3 has 12 amino acids. The CDR3 protein is CASSQERGEAFF. The CDR3 coding sequence is TGTGCCAGCAGCCAAGAAAGGGGTGAAGCTTTCTTT.

This clone is medium-sized within its sample. This chain links TRBV28 with TRBJ2-2; D ambiguous. The germline V gene has CDR1 MDHEN and CDR2 SYDVKM. The CDR3 length is 15 residues. The germline V and J ends were trimmed by 2 bases and 6 bases, with 13 bases remaining between them. The CDR3 region is CASSLDLTTSGELFF. The CDR3 nucleotides are TGTGCCAGCAGTTTAGACTTAACGACCTCCGGGGAGCTGTTTTTT.

V usage is TRBV28 and J usage is TRBJ1-1; D is uncertain. This CDR3 is 10 amino acids long. V lost 3 bases and J lost 8, with 4 bases in between. Germline V gene data show CDR1 as MDHEN and CDR2 as SYDVKM. CDR3 DNA sequence: TGTGCCAGCAGTTTGGGGGAAGCTTTCTTT. This gives the protein CASSLGEAFF.

The V gene is TRBV15, the J gene TRBJ2-1, with a tentative D call TRBD2 (5 bases). Germline CDR1 is LNHNV and CDR2 is YYDKDF (reference sequence). V gave up 1 base and J gave up 9 bases, with 13 bases separating them. This CDR3 has 14 residues. CDR3 protein: CATSRVDGKSEQFF. The CDR3 coding sequence is TGTGCCACCAGCAGAGTCGACGGGAAGAGTGAGCAGTTCTTC.

This chain links TRBV2 with TRBJ1-2; the match to TRBD1 covers 10 bases. The trim removed 7 bases at V and 6 bases at J, leaving 8 bases unmatched. CDR1 is SNHLY, CDR2 FYNNEI, per germline. The CDR3 length is 14 residues. This CDR3 is CASNLRDRGDGYTF. CDR3 sequence (DNA): TGTGCCAGCAACCTCCGGGACAGGGGCGATGGCTACACCTTC.

The rearrangement uses TRBV27 and TRBJ1-1, with 7 bases aligning to TRBD1. This CDR3 region has 14 residues. The junction had 7 bases not matched to a gene; V was cut back by 5 bases and J by 4 bases. CDR1 and CDR2 (germline): MNHEY, SMNVEV (reference sequence). CDR3 sequence: CASSPRDRSTEAFF. CDR3 bases: TGTGCCAGCAGTCCCCGGGACAGAAGCACTGAAGCTTTCTTT.

J is TRBJ2-1 and V is TRBV5-6; D is perhaps TRBD1 or TRBD2 (6 bases each). Trimming cost V 1 base and J 4 bases, with 9 bases left between them. The CDR3 length is 14 residues. The germline V gene encodes CDR1 SGHDT and CDR2 YYEEEE. CDR3 nucleotide sequence: TGTGCCAGCAGCTTGAGGGGGGAATACAATGAGCAGTTCTTC. Its protein is CASSLRGEYNEQFF.

Only one count was recorded for this clone. The chain recombines TRBV4-3 with TRBJ2-1, with 9 positions matching TRBD2. This CDR3 region has 17 residues. From germline, CDR1 is LGHNA and CDR2 YSLEER. With V trimmed by 2 bases and J by 6 bases, 11 bases remained unmatched. Here the CDR3 DNA reads TGCGCCAGCAGCCAACTTCTCTCGGGACTAGCAGGCAATGAGCAGTTCTTC. Translating gives CASSQLLSGLAGNEQFF.

The chain combines TRBV6-6 with TRBJ2-7, with 8 nucleotides matching TRBD1. Germline CDR1 MNHNY, CDR2 SVGAGI (reference sequence). The CDR3 totals 13 residues. Germline trimming cut 7 bases from V and 2 bases from J; bases unmatched to any gene: 4. Written as DNA, the CDR3 is TGTGCCAGCACGGACAGGGACACCTACGAGCAGTACTTC. Translation gives CASTDRDTYEQYF.

This clone was picked up a small number of times. This chain uses TRBV18 with TRBJ1-5; D may be TRBD1 (5 bases). The CDR3 loop spans 16 amino acids. In germline, CDR1 is KGHSH, CDR2 LQKENI. V dropped 1 base and J dropped 2 bases, with 12 bases sitting between them. The CDR3 region is CASSPLDQGGNQPQHF. Written as DNA, the CDR3 is TGTGCCAGCTCACCACTTGATCAGGGTGGCAATCAGCCCCAGCATTTT. The whole variable domain, filled in from reference TRBV18 and TRBJ1-5, reads NAGVMQNPRHLVRRRGQEARLRCSPMKGHSHVYWYRQLPEEGLKFMVYLQKENIIDESGMPKERFSAEFPKEGPSILRIQQVVRGDSAAYFCASSPLDQGGNQPQHFGDGTRLSIL.